A single sample gave rise to the 23 T cell receptor beta chains below, sequenced in a study of blood T cell repertoires in COVID-19. Only in-frame clones appear in the TCRdb table, and some are missing; sequencing was by immunoSEQ multiplex PCR. The sample records tens of thousands of clones, about three quarters being singletons. Input material: peripheral blood. These TCRs come from a man aged 50 to 60 with active or convalescent COVID-19.

V gene TRBV7-9 combines with J gene TRBJ2-1; 10 positions agree with TRBD1. The germline V gene encodes CDR1 SEHNR and CDR2 FQNEAQ (reference sequence). Trimming removed 5 bases from V and 9 bases from J; junction bases left unmatched: 19. The CDR3 runs to 18 residues. The CDR3, as DNA: TGTGCCAGCAGCCTACAGACAGGGGGCGTCGGTGCATCGGGTGAGCAGTTCTTC. As protein: CASSLQTGGVGASGEQFF.

The chain employs TRBV6-1 and TRBJ1-4, with 8 bases that match TRBD1. V trimming: 4 bases; J trimming: 2 bases; junction bases outside the gene matches: 9. Germline CDR1 is MNHNS and CDR2 is SASEGT. The CDR3 consists of 17 residues. Here the CDR3 reads CASSGQGTSWTNEKLFF. The CDR3 coding sequence is TGTGCCAGCAGTGGACAGGGGACCTCCTGGACTAATGAAAAACTGTTTTTT.

This clone was seen a few times. The V gene is TRBV29-1, the J gene TRBJ2-3; D unresolved. The CDR3 has 16 amino acids. Germline V gene data show CDR1 as SQVTM and CDR2 as ANQGSEA. The V and J ends lost 3 bases and 3 bases respectively, with 19 bases between them. The CDR3 coding sequence is TGCAGCGTTGATAAACCAGTGCGGATTAATACAGATACGCAGTATTTT. It translates to CSVDKPVRINTDTQYF.

V gene TRBV15 combines with J gene TRBJ2-2; TRBD1 agrees at 8 bases. J gave up 1 base and V 0 bases, and 4 bases lay outside the gene matches. This CDR3 spans 17 amino acids. Germline-derived CDR1 and CDR2 are LNHNV and YYDKDF (reference sequence). The CDR3 DNA sequence: TGTGCCACCAGCAGAGAGCGGACAGGGATGAACACCGGGGAGCTGTTTTTT. Amino acid sequence: CATSRERTGMNTGELFF. Filled out from reference TRBV15 and TRBJ2-2, the complete variable domain reads DAMVIQNPRYQVTQFGKPVTLSCSQTLNHNVMYWYQQKSSQAPKLLFHYYDKDFNNEADTPDNFQSRRPNTSFCFLDIRSPGLGDTAMYLCATSRERTGMNTGELFFGEGSRLTVL.

The chain employs TRBV11-2 and TRBJ2-7; 14 bases align to TRBD2. The CDR3 covers 15 residues. The germline V gene has CDR1 SGHAT and CDR2 FQNNGV. J was trimmed by 6 bases and V by 4 bases; bases with no gene match: 5. CDR3 loop: CASSWGTSGRFEQYF. Written as DNA, the CDR3 is TGTGCCAGCAGCTGGGGGACTAGCGGGAGATTCGAGCAGTACTTC.

The chain uses TRBV30 and TRBJ2-1; 7 nucleotides agree with TRBD2. CDR3 length: 14 amino acids. Trimming at V came to 6 bases and at J to 8 bases, leaving 13 bases not matched to a gene. Germline loops: CDR1 GTSNPN, CDR2 SVGIG (reference sequence). CDR3: CACSGTMALDEQFF. The CDR3 nucleotides are TGTGCCTGTTCCGGGACTATGGCCCTAGATGAGCAGTTCTTC.

The rearrangement joins TRBV27 to TRBJ2-1; 8 bases fit TRBD2. The germline V gene encodes CDR1 MNHEY and CDR2 SMNVEV (reference sequence). The ends lost 6 bases at V and 2 bases at J; junction bases unmatched: 6. The CDR3 contains 15 residues. This chain's CDR3 is CASSTGTSAYNEQFF. The CDR3, as DNA: TGTGCCAGCAGCACCGGGACTAGTGCCTACAATGAGCAGTTCTTC.

Here the CDR3 reads CASSTTGESNTGELFF. The CDR3 DNA reads as TGTGCCAGCAGTACTACAGGGGAATCGAACACCGGGGAGCTGTTTTTT. V and J are TRBV2 and TRBJ2-2, with 7 nucleotides matching TRBD1. J gave up 0 bases and V 5 bases, and 6 bases lay outside the gene matches. CDR1 is SNHLY and CDR2 is FYNNEI in the germline V gene. This CDR3 contains 16 residues. The entire variable domain, with the rest obtained from reference TRBV2 and TRBJ2-2, is as follows: EPEVTQTPSHQVTQMGQEVILRCVPISNHLYFYWYRQILGQKVEFLVSFYNNEISEKSEIFDDQFSVERPDGSNFTLKIRSTKLEDSAMYFCASSTTGESNTGELFFGEGSRLTVL.

This chain joins TRBV12-3 or TRBV12-4 and TRBJ1-4, with unresolved D. The CDR3 contains 12 residues. The V end lost 3 bases, the J end lost 5 bases, and 4 bases lay between the germline ends. DNA for the CDR3: TGTGCCAGCAGTTTTCTAAATGAAAAACTGTTTTTT. Protein sequence: CASSFLNEKLFF.

CDR3 sequence reads: CASGSGSTDTQYF. CDR3 in DNA: TGCGCCAGCGGTAGCGGCAGCACAGATACGCAGTATTTT. The V and J genes are TRBV5-1 and TRBJ2-3; tentative D call: TRBD2 (6 bases). This CDR3 comprises 13 residues. V shed 7 bases and J shed 0 bases, with 9 bases lying between them. CDR1 and CDR2 from the germline V gene are SGHRS and YFSETQ.

The chain joins TRBV3-1 (or the pseudogene TRBV3-2) to TRBJ2-7; D not resolved. The V and J ends lost 1 base and 1 base respectively, with 5 bases between them. The germline CDR1 and CDR2 sequences are LGHDT and YNNKEL (reference sequence). CDR3 size: 13 residues. CDR3 sequence: CASSQAGSYEQYF. DNA for the CDR3: TGTGCCAGCAGCCAAGCCGGTTCCTACGAGCAGTACTTC.

The gene calls are TRBV25-1 and TRBJ1-2, with D possibly TRBD1 on 5 matching bases. The germline V gene has CDR1 MGHDK and CDR2 SYGVNS. The V and J ends lost 4 bases and 8 bases respectively, with 20 bases between them. The length of the CDR3 is 15 residues. The CDR3 region is CASSGLWGREGGYTF. CDR3 nucleotides: TGTGCCAGCAGTGGGTTGTGGGGCAGGGAAGGAGGCTACACCTTC.

The chain recombines TRBV5-1 with TRBJ2-1; 7 nucleotides agree with TRBD2. The V segment lost 3 bases and the J segment 8 bases; nucleotides outside the gene matches: 14. This CDR3 has 16 residues. CDR1 is SGHRS, CDR2 YFSETQ, per germline. CDR3 sequence reads: CASSWGAGSGVDEQFF. The CDR3 DNA reads TGCGCCAGCAGCTGGGGCGCCGGCAGCGGGGTGGATGAGCAGTTCTTC.

The chain's CDR3 is CASSYEGGISNEQFF. CDR3 DNA: TGTGCCAGCAGTTATGAGGGAGGAATATCGAATGAGCAGTTCTTC. The chain uses TRBV6-6 and TRBJ2-1, with D perhaps matching TRBD2 (6 bases). Germline lookup yields CDR1 MNHNY and CDR2 SVGAGI (reference sequence). V was cut by 3 bases and J by 7 bases, with 16 bases left in between. The CDR3 runs to 15 residues.

This clone was recorded only once. The CDR3 region is CSVNRGTNYGYTF. In nucleotides, the CDR3 is TGCAGCGTTAACAGGGGGACTAACTATGGCTACACCTTC. The chain joins TRBV29-1 to TRBJ1-2; the match to TRBD1 covers 8 bases. CDR3 length equals 13 residues. The germline gives CDR1 SQVTM, CDR2 ANQGSEA. The J segment lost 0 bases and the V segment lost 5 bases, leaving 2 bases of the junction unmatched.

The CDR3 DNA sequence: TGTGCCAGCAGCTTAAGGAGGTTCGGGTCCTACGAGCAGTACTTC. This encodes CASSLRRFGSYEQYF. This rearrangement joins TRBV7-3 to TRBJ2-7, with D possibly matching TRBD2 (5 bases). The V gene's germline CDR1 is SGHTA and CDR2 FQGTGA. The CDR3 loop spans 15 amino acids. V shed 1 base and J shed 1 base, with 11 bases lying between them.

The gene calls are TRBV7-6 and TRBJ2-1; possible D gene TRBD2, 5 bases. Trimming took 1 base from V and 8 from J, leaving 9 bases between them. The CDR3 has 13 residues. Germline V gene lookup returns CDR1 SGHVS and CDR2 FNYEAQ. CDR3 region: CASSLGSADEQFF. The DNA for the CDR3 is TGTGCCAGCAGCTTAGGTAGCGCGGATGAGCAGTTCTTC.

The rearrangement uses TRBV10-2 and TRBJ1-6; 8 bases agree with TRBD1. There are 13 residues in the CDR3. With 8 bases clipped from V and 7 bases from J, the junction kept 4 bases outside the gene matches. The germline V gene has CDR1 WSHSY and CDR2 SAAADI. The CDR3 DNA follows: TGCGCCAGCGCGACAGGGGCCAATTCACCCCTCCACTTT. Translated: CASATGANSPLHF.

The J gene is TRBJ2-3, the V gene TRBV2; TRBD2 matches 11 bases. Germline V gene lookup returns CDR1 SNHLY and CDR2 FYNNEI. This CDR3 is 18 amino acids long. V shed 4 bases and J 4 bases; nucleotides not matched to a gene: 13. CDR3 sequence reads: CASSVGALAGGRADTQYF. CDR3 nucleotide sequence: TGTGCCAGCAGTGTGGGGGCTCTAGCGGGAGGTAGGGCAGATACGCAGTATTTT. The complete variable domain, with remaining parts taken from reference TRBV2 and TRBJ2-3, reads EPEVTQTPSHQVTQMGQEVILRCVPISNHLYFYWYRQILGQKVEFLVSFYNNEISEKSEIFDDQFSVERPDGSNFTLKIRSTKLEDSAMYFCASSVGALAGGRADTQYFGPGTRLTVL.

This clone has a handful of counts. This sequence joins TRBV18 and TRBJ1-5; no firm D call. The CDR3 has 16 residues. The germline V gene encodes CDR1 KGHSH and CDR2 LQKENI. Trimming left V 3 bases short and J 0 bases short, with 12 bases between. CDR3 region: CASSPEVPYSNQPQHF. The CDR3 nucleotides are TGTGCCAGCTCACCCGAGGTTCCGTATAGCAATCAGCCCCAGCATTTT. Variable domain in full (rest from reference TRBV18 and TRBJ1-5): NAGVMQNPRHLVRRRGQEARLRCSPMKGHSHVYWYRQLPEEGLKFMVYLQKENIIDESGMPKERFSAEFPKEGPSILRIQQVVRGDSAAYFCASSPEVPYSNQPQHFGDGTRLSIL.

CDR3 sequence reads: CASSLNGRATEAFF. The CDR3 DNA reads TGTGCCAGCAGTTTAAATGGGAGGGCCACTGAAGCTTTCTTT. The J gene is TRBJ1-1, the V gene TRBV27; D unresolved. Between the trimmed V and J ends, which lost 2 bases and 4 bases, there was a span of 11 bases. CDR1 is MNHEY, CDR2 SMNVEV, per germline (reference sequence). CDR3 length: 14 amino acids.

The rearrangement links TRBV5-1 to TRBJ2-7; 15 nucleotides match TRBD2. The CDR3 is made up of 16 amino acids. CDR1 is SGHRS and CDR2 is YFSETQ in the germline V gene. Unmatched junction bases numbered 4, after V lost 4 bases and J lost 2 bases. The CDR3 coding sequence is TGCGCCAGCAGCACCGGGACTAGCGGGGGGCCCTACGAGCAGTACTTC. Translated: CASSTGTSGGPYEQYF. The full variable domain, its missing parts supplied by reference TRBV5-1 and TRBJ2-7, is KAGVTQTPRYLIKTRGQQVTLSCSPISGHRSVSWYQQTPGQGLQFLFEYFSETQRNKGNFPGRFSGRQFSNSRSEMNVSTLELGDSALYLCASSTGTSGGPYEQYFGPGTRLTVT.

This chain joins TRBV27 and TRBJ1-4; 7 nucleotides line up with TRBD1. J gave up 7 bases and V 3 bases, and 5 bases lay outside the gene matches. This CDR3 region has 14 residues. The germline V gene has CDR1 MNHEY and CDR2 SMNVEV (reference sequence). CDR3 nucleotides: TGTGCCAGCAGTTTCCAGGGGGGAGGTGAAAAACTGTTTTTT. It yields the protein CASSFQGGGEKLFF.